These 4 T cell receptor beta chains were sequenced from one sample in a study of T cell responses to AZD1222 COVID-19 vaccine. Some clones are missing from TCRdb's copy, which holds only in-frame ones; the method was immunoSEQ multiplex PCR. The data hold some 140,000 clones, with 80% to 90% observed a single time. Sequencing used peripheral blood, obtained 28 days after the second AZD1222 dose. These receptors originate from an adult who received the AZD1222 COVID-19 vaccine.

The chain combines TRBV9 with TRBJ2-1; 8 bases line up with TRBD2. CDR1 and CDR2 (germline): SGDLS, YYNGEE. The V segment lost 0 bases and the J segment 8 bases; nucleotides outside the gene matches: 13. CDR3 size: 17 residues. CDR3 DNA sequence: TGTGCCAGCAGCGTAGGAGCGGGGGCCCCTCTACGGGATGAGCAGTTCTTC. Translation gives CASSVGAGAPLRDEQFF.

The rearrangement uses TRBV5-1 and TRBJ2-3, with D maybe TRBD1 (7 bases). From germline, CDR1 is SGHRS and CDR2 YFSETQ. The CDR3 loop spans 15 amino acids. Trimming took off 2 bases at V and 3 bases at J, with 13 bases between the two ends. The CDR3 sequence: CASSFQGGSTDTQYF. The CDR3 DNA is TGCGCCAGCAGCTTTCAGGGGGGATCGACAGATACGCAGTATTTT. The entire variable domain, with the rest obtained from reference TRBV5-1 and TRBJ2-3, is as follows: KAGVTQTPRYLIKTRGQQVTLSCSPISGHRSVSWYQQTPGQGLQFLFEYFSETQRNKGNFPGRFSGRQFSNSRSEMNVSTLELGDSALYLCASSFQGGSTDTQYFGPGTRLTVL.

The CDR3, as DNA: TGTGCCAGCAGCTCACGACAGACCGAAAAACTGTTTTTT. Translating gives CASSSRQTEKLFF. The V and J genes are TRBV4-2 and TRBJ1-4, with D maybe TRBD1 (5 bases). Trimming pared 5 bases from V and 8 bases from J, leaving 12 bases between. This CDR3 is built from 13 residues. Germline V gene data show CDR1 as LGHNA and CDR2 as YNFKEQ.

The CDR3 loop is CASSLQGGDSPLHF. The CDR3 DNA follows: TGTGCCAGCAGCCTACAAGGCGGAGACTCACCCCTCCACTTT. The V call is TRBV3-1 (or the pseudogene TRBV3-2), the J call TRBJ1-6; D call uncertain. CDR1 and CDR2 (germline): LGHDT, YNNKEL (reference sequence). The CDR3 totals 14 residues. V was clipped by 4 bases and J by 10 bases, with 14 bases between them.